These 13 T cell receptor beta chains originate from one sample sequenced in a study of CD8+ T cells in alopecia areata. As for treatment: oral pan-JAK inhibitor, 5-10 mg twice daily. RNA was isolated and reverse transcribed to cDNA, the sequencing template. Generated by immunoSEQ multiplex PCR, the TCRdb table keeps only in-frame clones and is missing some. The table includes approximately 180,000 clones, about 53% detected once. Sequencing used CD8+ T cells sorted from blood, obtained at week 24, from a patient treated with tofacitinib. The receptors derive from a human donor with alopecia areata.

The chain employs TRBV29-1 and TRBJ2-7; TRBD2 is a possible D gene (5 bases). The V and J ends lost 3 bases and 1 base respectively, with 10 bases between them. CDR1 is SQVTM, CDR2 ANQGSEA, per germline. This CDR3 has 13 residues. The CDR3 sequence: CSVDYPGSYEQYF. The CDR3 DNA is TGCAGCGTTGATTACCCGGGGTCCTACGAGCAGTACTTC.

The J gene is TRBJ2-7, the V gene TRBV4-2, with 10 bases matching TRBD1. V dropped 4 bases and J dropped 5; count of bases not matched to a gene: 2. This CDR3 is 13 amino acids long. Germline loops: CDR1 LGHNA, CDR2 YNFKEQ. The chain's CDR3 is CASSPGTGDEQYF. In DNA, the CDR3 is TGTGCCAGCAGCCCAGGGACAGGGGACGAGCAGTACTTC.

The chain employs TRBV27 and TRBJ2-1, with D hard to call. Trimming left V 6 bases short and J 2 bases short, with 5 bases between. This CDR3 contains 12 residues. The germline gives CDR1 MNHEY, CDR2 SMNVEV (reference sequence). The CDR3 bases are TGTGCCAGCAGACCAACCTACAATGAGCAGTTCTTC. Its protein is CASRPTYNEQFF.

The V call is TRBV7-8, the J call TRBJ2-3; 14 bases are shared with TRBD2. This CDR3 spans 15 amino acids. CDR1 and CDR2 from the germline V gene are SGHVS and FQNEAQ. V was clipped by 5 bases and J by 4 bases; unmatched bases: 2. The CDR3 DNA is TGTGCCAGCAGCAAGACTAGCGGGGGGGCAGATACGCAGTATTTT. Residues: CASSKTSGGADTQYF.

The J gene is TRBJ2-1, the V gene TRBV13; D perhaps matches TRBD1 (6 bases). CDR3 length: 15 amino acids. Deletions cut 2 bases from V and 7 bases from J, with 15 bases between. CDR1 PRHDT and CDR2 FYEKMQ come from the germline V gene (reference sequence). Here the CDR3 DNA reads TGTGCCAGCAGCTTAAAACAGGGTTTCTGGAATGAGCAGTTCTTC. Its translation: CASSLKQGFWNEQFF.

The chain carries TRBV6-5 and TRBJ2-5; D tentatively reads TRBD1 or TRBD2 (5 bases each). CDR1 and CDR2 (germline): MNHEY, SVGAGI. The CDR3 totals 15 residues. The V and J ends lost 6 bases and 0 bases respectively, with 14 bases between them. Written as DNA, the CDR3 is TGTGCCAGCAGCCGGGACCTGGGAGACCAAGAGACCCAGTACTTC. This encodes CASSRDLGDQETQYF.

V gene TRBV21-1 combines with J gene TRBJ1-2; TRBD1 is taken as the D call from the table, unchecked against the DNA. TRBV21-1 is assigned pseudogene status. This CDR3 is 11 amino acids long. The CDR3 spells CATIIDRSYTF. The CDR3 DNA sequence: TGTGCCACTATAATCGACAGGAGCTACACCTTC.

The table lists this clone with a few counts. The genes are TRBV7-8 and TRBJ2-7; no firm D call. From germline, CDR1 is SGHVS and CDR2 FQNEAQ. The CDR3 spans 12 residues. Trimming stripped 6 bases from V and 5 bases from J, with 11 bases between. Here the CDR3 reads CASSFPRNEQYF. In DNA form, the CDR3 reads TGTGCCAGCAGTTTCCCGAGGAACGAGCAGTACTTC.

The CDR3 region has the DNA TGTGCCAGCAGCCACCCGGGACAGGGAGACAATGAGCAGTTCTTC. Translated, it gives CASSHPGQGDNEQFF. The chain is built from TRBV14 and TRBJ2-1; TRBD1 aligns across 9 bases. V shed 3 bases and J 5 bases; nucleotides not matched to a gene: 5. The CDR3 is 15 amino acids. Germline V gene lookup returns CDR1 SGHDN and CDR2 FVKESK.

The CDR3 nucleotides are TGTGCCAGCAGTTACGGCCAGCACTATGGCTACACCTTC. This sequence encodes CASSYGQHYGYTF. This chain joins TRBV6-5 and TRBJ1-2; D uncertain. The CDR3 is 13 residues long. The germline CDR1 and CDR2 sequences are MNHEY and SVGAGI. V was pared by 2 bases and J by 3 bases, with 7 bases between.

The rearrangement joins TRBV4-1 to TRBJ1-1; the D is unclear. CDR1 is MGHRA and CDR2 is YSYEKL in the germline V gene. The V and J ends lost 5 bases and 5 bases respectively, with 15 bases between them. The CDR3 consists of 14 residues. The CDR3 spells CASSAREGGTEAFF. CDR3 nucleotide sequence: TGCGCCAGCAGCGCTCGAGAGGGCGGGACTGAAGCTTTCTTT.

As to this clone: The identical CDR3 is also encoded by other nucleotide sequences in the sample. The V and J genes are TRBV7-9 and TRBJ2-7, with D hard to call. Trimming cost V 1 base and J 1 base, with 2 bases left between them. Germline V CDR1 and CDR2: SEHNR, FQNEAQ (reference sequence). This CDR3 contains 12 residues. This CDR3 reads CASSLGSYEQYF. In nucleotides, the CDR3 is TGTGCCAGCAGCTTAGGATCCTACGAGCAGTACTTC.

The genes are TRBV10-2 and TRBJ2-1; D call uncertain. Trimming shortened V by 2 bases and J by 8 bases, and 19 bases separated the two germline ends. The germline V gene has CDR1 WSHSY and CDR2 SAAADI. The CDR3 extends over 16 amino acids. The DNA of the CDR3 is TGCGCCAGCAGTGAGGGGCCCGGTGTGAAGGGCTATGAGCAGTTCTTC. Translating gives CASSEGPGVKGYEQFF.